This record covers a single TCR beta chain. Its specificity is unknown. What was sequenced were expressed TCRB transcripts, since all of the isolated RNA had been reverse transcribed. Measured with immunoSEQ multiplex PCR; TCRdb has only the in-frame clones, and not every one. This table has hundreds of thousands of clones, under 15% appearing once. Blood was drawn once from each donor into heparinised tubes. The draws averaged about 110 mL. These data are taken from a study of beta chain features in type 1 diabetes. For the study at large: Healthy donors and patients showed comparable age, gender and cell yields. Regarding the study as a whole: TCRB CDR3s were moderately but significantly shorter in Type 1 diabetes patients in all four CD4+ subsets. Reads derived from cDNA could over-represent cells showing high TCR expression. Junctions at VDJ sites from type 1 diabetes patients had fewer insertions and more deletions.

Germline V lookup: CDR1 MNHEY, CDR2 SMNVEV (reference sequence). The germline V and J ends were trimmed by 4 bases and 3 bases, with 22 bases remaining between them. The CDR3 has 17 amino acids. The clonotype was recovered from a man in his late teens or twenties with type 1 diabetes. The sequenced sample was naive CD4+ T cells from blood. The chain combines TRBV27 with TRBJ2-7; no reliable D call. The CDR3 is CASSSPGTARRNYEQYF. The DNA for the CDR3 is TGTGCCAGCAGTTCCCCTGGAACTGCACGGAGAAACTACGAGCAGTACTTC.